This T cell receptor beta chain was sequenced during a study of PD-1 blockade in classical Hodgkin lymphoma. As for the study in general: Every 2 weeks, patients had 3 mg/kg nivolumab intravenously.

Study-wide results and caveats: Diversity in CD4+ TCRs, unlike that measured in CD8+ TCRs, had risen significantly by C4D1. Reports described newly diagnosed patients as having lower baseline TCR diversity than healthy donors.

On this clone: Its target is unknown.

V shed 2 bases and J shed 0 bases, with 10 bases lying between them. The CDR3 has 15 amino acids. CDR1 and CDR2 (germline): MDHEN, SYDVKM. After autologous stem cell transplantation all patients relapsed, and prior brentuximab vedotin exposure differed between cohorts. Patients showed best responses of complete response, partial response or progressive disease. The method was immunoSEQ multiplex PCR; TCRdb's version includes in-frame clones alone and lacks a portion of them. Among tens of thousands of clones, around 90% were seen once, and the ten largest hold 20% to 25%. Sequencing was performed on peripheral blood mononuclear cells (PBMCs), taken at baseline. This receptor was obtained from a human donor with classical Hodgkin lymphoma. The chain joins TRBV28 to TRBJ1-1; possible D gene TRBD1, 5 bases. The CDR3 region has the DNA TGTGCCAGCAGTTTAGCGGGACTTTTGAACACTGAAGCTTTCTTT. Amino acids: CASSLAGLLNTEAFF.